The 10 T cell receptor beta chains reported below all come from one sample, sequenced in a study of regulatory T cells in long-lasting Graves disease. The time point here: newly diagnosed GD, antithyroid drugs for less than 3 months. PBMCs provided the RNA from which the TCR library was made. Assembly of TCR beta libraries relied on iRepertoire HTBI primers together with Arm-PCR of CDR3 regions. TCRdb independently ran MiXCR on the multiplex PCR reads; one entry per CDR3 protein. The sample shows approximately 490,000 distinct CDR3 sequences, 15% to 20% of them seen only once. These data were also reused for a study on T cells in Graves' hyperthyroidism and ophthalmopathy.

Source: peripheral blood mononuclear cells (PBMCs), taken at new diagnosis, from a patient treated with antithyroid drugs. These receptor sequences come from a man aged 40-50 years with Graves disease.

This clonotype was detected many times. The chain has TRBV11-1 and TRBJ2-1, with a weak D call TRBD2 (5 bases). Trimming removed 5 bases from V and 0 bases from J, with 14 bases in between. Per the germline V gene, CDR1 is SGHAT and CDR2 is FQDESV (reference sequence). The CDR3 is 16 residues long. The CDR3 loop reads CASSPGVGSSYNEQFF. The CDR3 bases are TGTGCCAGCAGCCCCGGGGTGGGGAGCTCCTACAATGAGCAGTTCTTC.

This chain connects TRBV27 to TRBJ2-5; 13 nucleotides agree with TRBD2. CDR3 length: 17 amino acids. Germline V gene data show CDR1 as MNHEY and CDR2 as SMNVEV (reference sequence). With V trimmed by 3 bases and J by 2 bases, 6 bases remained unmatched. The CDR3 here is CASSFLGLAGPQETQYF. The CDR3 DNA reads TGTGCCAGCAGTTTCCTGGGACTAGCGGGGCCTCAAGAGACCCAGTACTTC.

The DNA for the CDR3 is TGCGCCAGCAGCGGGGGACCCCGCGGGGAGCTGTTTTTT. Protein product: CASSGGPRGELFF. This chain links TRBV10-2 with TRBJ2-2; maybe TRBD2 (6 bases). The CDR3 totals 13 residues. V was shortened by 6 bases and J by 7 bases, with 12 bases between the two germline ends. Germline-derived CDR1 and CDR2 are WSHSY and SAAADI.

This clonotype was recorded many times. The chain employs TRBV28 and TRBJ1-5, with D unclear. Germline CDR1 reads MDHEN; CDR2 reads SYDVKM. This CDR3 comprises 14 residues. V lost 3 bases, J lost 9 bases, and 15 bases lay in between. CDR3 DNA sequence: TGTGCCAGCAGTTTGAGTGTTAATCGGGGGCCCCAGCATTTT. It yields the protein CASSLSVNRGPQHF.

This clonotype was observed at least ten times. The gene calls are TRBV3-1 and TRBJ2-3, with 7 bases lining up with TRBD1. Germline loops: CDR1 LGHDT, CDR2 YNNKEL (reference sequence). The V and J ends lost 0 bases and 2 bases, in that order; junction bases with no gene match: 11. This CDR3 is built from 18 residues. This CDR3 reads CASSQDLQGFPSTDTQYF. The CDR3, as DNA: TGTGCCAGCAGCCAAGATCTACAGGGGTTCCCATCCACAGATACGCAGTATTTT.

The V call is TRBV3-1, the J call TRBJ2-5, with 11 bases aligning to TRBD2. The V and J ends lost 4 bases and 5 bases, in that order; junction bases with no gene match: 12. The CDR3 length is 17 residues. Germline CDR1 is LGHDT and CDR2 is YNNKEL (reference sequence). CDR3 loop: CASSPDLAGGPRETQYF. The CDR3 DNA reads TGTGCCAGCAGCCCGGACTTAGCGGGAGGGCCCAGGGAGACCCAGTACTTC.

This clonotype was seen many times. This sequence joins TRBV5-1 and TRBJ2-7; TRBD1 matches at 9 bases. The CDR3 contains 14 residues. J gave up 6 bases and V 1 base, and 5 bases lay outside the gene matches. CDR1 is SGHRS and CDR2 is YFSETQ in the germline V gene. This CDR3 is CASSLRGQGFEQYF. The DNA for the CDR3 is TGCGCCAGCAGCTTGAGGGGACAGGGCTTCGAGCAGTACTTC.

The CDR3 bases are TGCGCCAGCAGCCGTAATAGCGGGAGCGGTAACAATGAGCAGTTCTTC. It encodes CASSRNSGSGNNEQFF. The V call is TRBV4-1, the J call TRBJ2-1; 9 bases agree with TRBD2. Germline V gives CDR1 MGHRA, CDR2 YSYEKL. CDR3 length: 16 amino acids. With 4 bases clipped from V and 5 bases from J, the junction kept 9 bases outside the gene matches.

This clonotype came up a few times. This sequence joins TRBV7-9 and TRBJ2-7; 11 bases line up with TRBD2. The length of the CDR3 is 15 residues. CDR1 and CDR2 (germline): SEHNR, FQNEAQ (reference sequence). Germline trimming cut 5 bases from V and 6 bases from J; bases unmatched to any gene: 9. DNA of the CDR3: TGTGCCAGCAGCCATTCTAGCGGGAGGATGTCCGAGCAGTACTTC. Its protein is CASSHSSGRMSEQYF.

This clonotype came up many times. The chain recombines TRBV5-1 with TRBJ1-1; 7 nucleotides match TRBD1. Losses at the gene ends were 3 bases for V and 0 bases for J; bases not matched to a gene: 2. This CDR3 comprises 14 residues. The germline V gene encodes CDR1 SGHRS and CDR2 YFSETQ. CDR3 in amino acids: CASSSGQLNTEAFF. The CDR3 DNA follows: TGCGCCAGCAGCTCGGGACAGTTGAACACTGAAGCTTTCTTT. The variable domain in full, completed from reference TRBV5-1 and TRBJ1-1, reads KAGVTQTPRYLIKTRGQQVTLSCSPISGHRSVSWYQQTPGQGLQFLFEYFSETQRNKGNFPGRFSGRQFSNSRSEMNVSTLELGDSALYLCASSSGQLNTEAFFGQGTRLTVV.